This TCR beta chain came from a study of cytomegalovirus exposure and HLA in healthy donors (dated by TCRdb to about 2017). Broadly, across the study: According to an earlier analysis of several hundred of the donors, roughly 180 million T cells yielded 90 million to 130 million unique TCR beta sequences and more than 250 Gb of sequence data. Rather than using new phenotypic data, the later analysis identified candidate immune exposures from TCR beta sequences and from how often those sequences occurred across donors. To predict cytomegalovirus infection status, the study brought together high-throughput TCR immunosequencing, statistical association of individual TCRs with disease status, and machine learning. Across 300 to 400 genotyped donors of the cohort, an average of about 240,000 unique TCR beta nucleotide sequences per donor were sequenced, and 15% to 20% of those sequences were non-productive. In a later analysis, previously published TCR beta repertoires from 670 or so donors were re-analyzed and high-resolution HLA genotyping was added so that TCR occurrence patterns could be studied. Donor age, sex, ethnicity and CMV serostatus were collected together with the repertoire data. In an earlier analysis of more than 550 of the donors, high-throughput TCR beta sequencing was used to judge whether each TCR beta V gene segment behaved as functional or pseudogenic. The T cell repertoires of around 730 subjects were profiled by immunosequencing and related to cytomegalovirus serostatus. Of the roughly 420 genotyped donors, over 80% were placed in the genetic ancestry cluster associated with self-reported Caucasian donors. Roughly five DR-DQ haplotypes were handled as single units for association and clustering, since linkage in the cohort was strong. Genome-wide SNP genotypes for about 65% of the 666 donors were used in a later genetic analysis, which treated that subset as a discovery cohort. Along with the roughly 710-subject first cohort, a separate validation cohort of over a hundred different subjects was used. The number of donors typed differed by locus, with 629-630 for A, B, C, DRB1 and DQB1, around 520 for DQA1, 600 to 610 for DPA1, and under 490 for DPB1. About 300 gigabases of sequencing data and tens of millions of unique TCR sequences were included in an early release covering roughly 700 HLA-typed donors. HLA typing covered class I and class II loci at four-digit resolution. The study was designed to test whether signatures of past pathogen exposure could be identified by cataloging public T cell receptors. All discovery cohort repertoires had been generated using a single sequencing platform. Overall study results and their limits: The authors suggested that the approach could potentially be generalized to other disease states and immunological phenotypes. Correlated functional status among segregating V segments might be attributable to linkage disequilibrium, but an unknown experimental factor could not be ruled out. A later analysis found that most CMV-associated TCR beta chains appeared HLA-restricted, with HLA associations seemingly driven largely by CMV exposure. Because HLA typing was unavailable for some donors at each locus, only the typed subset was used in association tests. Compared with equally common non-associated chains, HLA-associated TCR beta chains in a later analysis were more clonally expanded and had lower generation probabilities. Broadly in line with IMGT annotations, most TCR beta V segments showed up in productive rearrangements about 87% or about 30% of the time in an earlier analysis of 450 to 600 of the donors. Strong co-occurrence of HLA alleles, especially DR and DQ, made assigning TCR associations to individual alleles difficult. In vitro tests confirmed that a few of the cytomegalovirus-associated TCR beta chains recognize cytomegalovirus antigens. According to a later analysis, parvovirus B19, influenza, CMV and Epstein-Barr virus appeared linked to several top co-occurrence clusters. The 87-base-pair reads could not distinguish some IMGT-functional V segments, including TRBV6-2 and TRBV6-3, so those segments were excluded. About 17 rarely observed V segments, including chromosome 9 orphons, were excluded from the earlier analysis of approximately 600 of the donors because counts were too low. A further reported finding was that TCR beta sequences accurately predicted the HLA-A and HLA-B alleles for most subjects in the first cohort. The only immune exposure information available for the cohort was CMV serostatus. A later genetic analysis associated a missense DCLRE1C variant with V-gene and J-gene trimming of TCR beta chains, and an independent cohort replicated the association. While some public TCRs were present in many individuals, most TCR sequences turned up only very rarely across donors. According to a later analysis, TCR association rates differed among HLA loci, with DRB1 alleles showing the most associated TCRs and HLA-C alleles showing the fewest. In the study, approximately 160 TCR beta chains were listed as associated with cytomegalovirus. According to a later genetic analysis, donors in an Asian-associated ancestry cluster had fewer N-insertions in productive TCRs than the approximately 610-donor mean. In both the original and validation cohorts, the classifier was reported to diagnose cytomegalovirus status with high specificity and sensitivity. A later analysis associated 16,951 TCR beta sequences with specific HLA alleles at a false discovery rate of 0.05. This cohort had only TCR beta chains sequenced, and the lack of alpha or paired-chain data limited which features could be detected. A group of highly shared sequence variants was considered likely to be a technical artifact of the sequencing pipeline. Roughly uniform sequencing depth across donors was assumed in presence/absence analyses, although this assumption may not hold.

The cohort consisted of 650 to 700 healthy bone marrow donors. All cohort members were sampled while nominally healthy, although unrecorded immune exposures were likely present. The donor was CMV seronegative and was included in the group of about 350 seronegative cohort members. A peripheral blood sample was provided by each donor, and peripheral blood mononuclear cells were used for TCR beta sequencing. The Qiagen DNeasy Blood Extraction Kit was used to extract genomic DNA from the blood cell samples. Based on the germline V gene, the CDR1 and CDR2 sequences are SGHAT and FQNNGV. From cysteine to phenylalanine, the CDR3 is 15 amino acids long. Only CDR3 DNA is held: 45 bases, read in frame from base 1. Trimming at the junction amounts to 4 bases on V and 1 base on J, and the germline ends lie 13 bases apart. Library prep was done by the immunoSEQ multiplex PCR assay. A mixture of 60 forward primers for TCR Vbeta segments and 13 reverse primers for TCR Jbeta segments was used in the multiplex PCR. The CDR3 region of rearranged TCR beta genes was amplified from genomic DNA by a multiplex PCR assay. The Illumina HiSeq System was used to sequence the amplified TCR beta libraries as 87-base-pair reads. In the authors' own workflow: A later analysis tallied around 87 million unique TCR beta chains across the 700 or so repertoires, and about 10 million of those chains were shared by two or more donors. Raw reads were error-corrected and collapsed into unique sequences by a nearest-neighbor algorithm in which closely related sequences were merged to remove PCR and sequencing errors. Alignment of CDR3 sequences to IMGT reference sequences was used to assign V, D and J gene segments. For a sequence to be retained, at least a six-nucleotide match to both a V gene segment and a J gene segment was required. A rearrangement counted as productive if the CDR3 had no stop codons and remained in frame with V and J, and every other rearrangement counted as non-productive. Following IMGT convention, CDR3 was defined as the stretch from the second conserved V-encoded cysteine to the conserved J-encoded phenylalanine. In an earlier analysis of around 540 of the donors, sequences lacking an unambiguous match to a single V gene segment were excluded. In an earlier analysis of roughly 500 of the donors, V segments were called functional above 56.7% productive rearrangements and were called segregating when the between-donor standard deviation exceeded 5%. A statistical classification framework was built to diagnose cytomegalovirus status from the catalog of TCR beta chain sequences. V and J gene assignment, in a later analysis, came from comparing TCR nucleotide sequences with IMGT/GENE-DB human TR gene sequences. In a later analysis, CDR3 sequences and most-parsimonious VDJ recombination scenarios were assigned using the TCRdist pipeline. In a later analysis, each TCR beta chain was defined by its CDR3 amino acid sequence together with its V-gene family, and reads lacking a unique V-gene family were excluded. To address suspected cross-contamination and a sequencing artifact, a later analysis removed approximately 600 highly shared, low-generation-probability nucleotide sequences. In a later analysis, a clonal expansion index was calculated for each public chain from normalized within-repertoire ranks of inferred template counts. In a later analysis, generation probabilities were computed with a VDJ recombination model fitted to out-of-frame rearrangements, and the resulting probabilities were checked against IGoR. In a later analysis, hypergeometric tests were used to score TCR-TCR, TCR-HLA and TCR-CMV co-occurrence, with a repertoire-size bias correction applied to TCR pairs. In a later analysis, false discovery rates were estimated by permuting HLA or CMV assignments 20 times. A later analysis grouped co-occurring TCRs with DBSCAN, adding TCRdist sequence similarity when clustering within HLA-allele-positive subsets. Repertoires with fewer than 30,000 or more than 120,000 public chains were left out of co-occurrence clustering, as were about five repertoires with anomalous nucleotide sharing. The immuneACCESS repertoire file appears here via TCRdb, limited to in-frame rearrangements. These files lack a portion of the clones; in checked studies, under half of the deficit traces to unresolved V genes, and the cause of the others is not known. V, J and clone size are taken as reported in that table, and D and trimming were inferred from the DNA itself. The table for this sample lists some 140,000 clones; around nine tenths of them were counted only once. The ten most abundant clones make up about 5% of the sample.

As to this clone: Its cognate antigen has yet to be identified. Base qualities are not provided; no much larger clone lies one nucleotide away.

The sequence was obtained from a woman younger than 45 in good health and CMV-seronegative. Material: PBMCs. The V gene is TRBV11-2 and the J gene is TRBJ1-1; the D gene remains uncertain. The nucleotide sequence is TGTGCCAGCAGCTACCAAATCGCAGGGAACACTGAAGCTTTCTTT. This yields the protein CASSYQIAGNTEAFF.